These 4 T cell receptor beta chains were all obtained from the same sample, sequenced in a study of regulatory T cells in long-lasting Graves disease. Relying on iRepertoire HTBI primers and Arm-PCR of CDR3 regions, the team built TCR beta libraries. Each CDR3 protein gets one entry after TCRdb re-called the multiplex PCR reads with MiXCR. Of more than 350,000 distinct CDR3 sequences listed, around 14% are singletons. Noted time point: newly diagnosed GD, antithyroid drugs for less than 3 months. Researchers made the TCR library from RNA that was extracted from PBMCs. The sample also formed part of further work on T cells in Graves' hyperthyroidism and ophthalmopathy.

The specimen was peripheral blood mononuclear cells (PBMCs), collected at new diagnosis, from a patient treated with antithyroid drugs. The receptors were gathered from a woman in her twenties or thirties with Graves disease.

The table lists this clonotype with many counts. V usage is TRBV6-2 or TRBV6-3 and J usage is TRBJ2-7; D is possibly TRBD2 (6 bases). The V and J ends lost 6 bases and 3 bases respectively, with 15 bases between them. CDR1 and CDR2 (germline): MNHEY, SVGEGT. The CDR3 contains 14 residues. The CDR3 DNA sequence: TGTGCCAGCAGCCCCCTAGGAGGGAGCTACGAGCAGTACTTC. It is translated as CASSPLGGSYEQYF.

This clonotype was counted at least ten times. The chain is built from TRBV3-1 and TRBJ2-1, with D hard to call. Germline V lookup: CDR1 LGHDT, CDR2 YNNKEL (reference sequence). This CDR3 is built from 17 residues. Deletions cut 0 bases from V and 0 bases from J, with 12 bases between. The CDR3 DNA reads TGTGCCAGCAGCCAAGAGGTTCTCCTGAGCTCCTACAATGAGCAGTTCTTC. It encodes CASSQEVLLSSYNEQFF.

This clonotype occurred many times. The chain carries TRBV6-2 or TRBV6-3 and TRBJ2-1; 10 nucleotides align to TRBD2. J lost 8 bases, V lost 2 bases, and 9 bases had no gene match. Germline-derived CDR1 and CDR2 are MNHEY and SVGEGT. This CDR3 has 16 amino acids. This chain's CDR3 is CASSYGPSGSKYEQFF. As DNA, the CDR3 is TGTGCCAGCAGTTACGGGCCTAGCGGGAGTAAATATGAGCAGTTCTTC.

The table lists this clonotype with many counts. CDR3 sequence: CASSQEQPGLAKETQYF. DNA for the CDR3: TGTGCCAGCAGCCAAGAGCAACCGGGACTAGCAAAAGAGACCCAGTACTTC. This sequence joins TRBV3-1 and TRBJ2-1; 9 bases line up with TRBD2. With the DNA end fitting TRBJ2-5 better, the J assignment may be wrong. Germline loops: CDR1 LGHDT, CDR2 YNNKEL (reference sequence). CDR3 length: 17 amino acids.